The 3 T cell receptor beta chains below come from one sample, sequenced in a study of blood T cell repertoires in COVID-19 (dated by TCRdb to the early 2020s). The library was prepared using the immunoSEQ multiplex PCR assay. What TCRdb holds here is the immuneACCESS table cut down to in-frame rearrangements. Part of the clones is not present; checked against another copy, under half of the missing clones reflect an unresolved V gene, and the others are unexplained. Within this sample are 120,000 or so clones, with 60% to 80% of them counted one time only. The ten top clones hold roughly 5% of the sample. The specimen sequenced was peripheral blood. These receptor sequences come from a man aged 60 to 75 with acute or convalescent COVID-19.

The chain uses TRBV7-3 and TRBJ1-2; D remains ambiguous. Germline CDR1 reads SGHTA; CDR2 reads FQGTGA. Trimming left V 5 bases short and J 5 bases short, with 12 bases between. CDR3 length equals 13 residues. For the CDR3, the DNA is TGTGCCAGCAGCCGACAACCGGGGTATGGCTACACCTTC. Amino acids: CASSRQPGYGYTF.

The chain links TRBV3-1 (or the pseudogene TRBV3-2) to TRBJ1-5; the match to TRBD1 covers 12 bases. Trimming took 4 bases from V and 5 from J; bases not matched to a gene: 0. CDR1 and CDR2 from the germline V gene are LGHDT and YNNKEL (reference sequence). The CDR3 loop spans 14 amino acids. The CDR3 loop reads CASSRDRGHQPQHF. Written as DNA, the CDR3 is TGTGCCAGCAGCCGGGACAGGGGGCATCAGCCCCAGCATTTT.

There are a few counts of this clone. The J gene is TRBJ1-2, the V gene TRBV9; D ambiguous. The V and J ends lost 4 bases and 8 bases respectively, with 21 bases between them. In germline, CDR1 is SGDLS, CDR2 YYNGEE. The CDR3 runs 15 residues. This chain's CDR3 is CASSHSMEGPSGYTF. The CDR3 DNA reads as TGTGCCAGCAGCCACTCTATGGAGGGCCCATCCGGCTACACCTTC.